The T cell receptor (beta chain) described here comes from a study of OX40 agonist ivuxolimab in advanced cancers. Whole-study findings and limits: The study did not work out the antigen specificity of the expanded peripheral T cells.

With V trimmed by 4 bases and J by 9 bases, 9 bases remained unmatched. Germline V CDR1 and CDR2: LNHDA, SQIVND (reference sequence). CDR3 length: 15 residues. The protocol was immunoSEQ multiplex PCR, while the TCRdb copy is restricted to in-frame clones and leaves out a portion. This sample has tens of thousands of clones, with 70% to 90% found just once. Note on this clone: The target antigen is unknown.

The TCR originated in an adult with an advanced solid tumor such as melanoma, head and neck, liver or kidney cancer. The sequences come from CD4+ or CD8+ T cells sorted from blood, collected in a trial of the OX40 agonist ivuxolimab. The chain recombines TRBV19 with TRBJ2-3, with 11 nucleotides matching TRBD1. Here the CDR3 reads CASSTGQGAPGTQYF. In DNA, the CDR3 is TGTGCCAGTAGTACCGGACAGGGGGCGCCGGGAACGCAGTATTTT.